Listed below are T cell receptor beta chains from one sample, sequenced in a study of graft-versus-host responses after intestinal transplantation. Assay: immunoSEQ multiplex PCR; the TCRdb copy retains only in-frame clones and omits some. The table has about 11,000 clones, about a third seen once. The sample in question was alloreactive CD4+ T cells from a mixed lymphocyte reaction culture, obtained before transplantation. These receptors all stem from a human patient who was an organ donor for intestinal transplantation. Both conserved end residues are part of each CDR3. D genes are given only for firm matches. The size field is filled for only some rows; it gives once, few, many or a size class.

>-|TRBD1|TRBV7-9|TRBJ1-2
TGTGCCAGCAGCTTAGCGACCGGGACAGGGTATGGCTACACCTTC
CASSLATGTGYGYTF
>-|-|TRBV9|TRBJ2-5
TGTGCCAGCAGCGCAGGGGGGTTCGCGACCCAGTACTTC
CASSAGGFATQYF
>-|-|TRBV27|TRBJ2-7
TGTGCCAGCAGTTTAGGCTCAGGGATTTCCGAGCAGTACTTC
CASSLGSGISEQYF
>-|TRBD1|TRBV30|TRBJ1-5
TGTGCCTGGAGCCGGGACAGGGGGGAAGGCAGCAATCAGCCCCAGCATTTT
CAWSRDRGEGSNQPQHF
>-|TRBD2|TRBV11-2|TRBJ2-3
TGTGCCAGCAGCTCACTAGCGGGTACGCAGTATTTT
CASSSLAGTQYF
>-|-|TRBV15|TRBJ1-5
TGTGCCACCAGCAGTAATACAGGGTCGAGGGATCAGCCCCAGCATTTT
CATSSNTGSRDQPQHF
>-|-|TRBV7-2|TRBJ2-7
TGTGCCAGCAGCACCAGGGGTGCGCCGTTCGACGAGCAGTACTTC
CASSTRGAPFDEQYF
>medium-sized|-|TRBV18|TRBJ2-3
TGTGCCAGCTCACCAAGGAACAGGGAGGGTGGACCAGATACGCAGTATTTT
CASSPRNREGGPDTQYF
>-|TRBD1|TRBV6-5|TRBJ1-2
TGTGCCAGCCTACAGACAGGGGCGATCTATGGCTACACCTTC
CASLQTGAIYGYTF
>-|-|TRBV11-2|TRBJ2-7
TGTGCCAGCAGCTTAGATCCAGGCTCCTACGAGCAGTACTTC
CASSLDPGSYEQYF
>-|TRBD2|TRBV7-2|TRBJ2-7
TGTGCCAGCAGCTTACCGGGGGGGCCCTACGAGCAGTACTTC
CASSLPGGPYEQYF
>-|TRBD2|TRBV9|TRBJ2-1
TGTGCCAGCAGCGTGTCTAGCGGATACAATGAGCAGTTCTTC
CASSVSSGYNEQFF
>few|-|TRBV7-9|TRBJ1-4
TGTGCCAGCAGCAGCGACAGCCAAAGGGAAAAACTGTTTTTT
CASSSDSQREKLFF
>medium-sized|-|TRBV18|TRBJ1-5
TGTGCCAGCTCTCCCACCTCCCGGGATCAGCCCCAGCATTTT
CASSPTSRDQPQHF
>-|TRBD1|TRBV25-1|TRBJ1-5
TGTGCCAACCGCACCAGGACAGGGGGACGTCGTGGCAATCAGCCCCAGCATTTT
CANRTRTGGRRGNQPQHF
>few|TRBD1|TRBV6-5|TRBJ2-7
TGTGCCAGCAGGTGGTACAGGGGACGATCCTACGAGCAGTACTTC
CASRWYRGRSYEQYF
>few|TRBD1|TRBV28|TRBJ1-2
TGTGCCAGCAGTCCAGGGGGATACTATGGCTACACCTTC
CASSPGGYYGYTF
>-|TRBD2|TRBV6-5|TRBJ2-5
TGTGCCAGCAGTGAGTGGGGGAGGGGAGAGACCCAGTACTTC
CASSEWGRGETQYF
>few|TRBD2|TRBV7-3|TRBJ2-1
TGTGCCAGCAGCTTAGTCGCGGGGGGTTTTCTCAATGAGCAGTTCTTC
CASSLVAGGFLNEQFF
>few|-|TRBV30|TRBJ1-2
TGTGCCTGGAGTGCGTTGAGAGGCCTTAACTATGGCTACACCTTC
CAWSALRGLNYGYTF
>medium-sized|-|TRBV10-3|TRBJ2-1
TGTGCCATCAGTTACGGGCCGACGGGGGAGCAGTTCTTC
CAISYGPTGEQFF
>few|-|TRBV9|TRBJ2-5
TGTGCCAGCAGCGTCGCGGCCCAAGAGACCCAGTACTTC
CASSVAAQETQYF
>once|TRBD2|TRBV4-1|TRBJ2-7
TGCGCCAGCAGCCAAGTACTAGCGGGGGTTAGCTCCTACGAGCAGTACTTC
CASSQVLAGVSSYEQYF
>medium-sized|TRBD1|TRBV2|TRBJ2-7
TGTGCCAGCAGAGGACAGGGAGTGTACGAGCAGTACTTC
CASRGQGVYEQYF
>-|-|TRBV6-5|TRBJ1-5
TGTGCCAGCAGCAACCTCCACGGGGGATCCCAGCATTTT
CASSNLHGGSQHF
>-|-|TRBV7-2|TRBJ1-2
TGTGCCAGCAGCATATTAACAGGCGACTATGGCTACACCTTC
CASSILTGDYGYTF
>few|-|TRBV18|TRBJ1-2
TGTGCCAGCTCACCCAGGGGTCAAACTGACTTCGGCTATGGCTACACCTTC
CASSPRGQTDFGYGYTF
>medium-sized|-|TRBV7-3|TRBJ2-1
TGTGCCAGCAGCTTAGCGGCAGGGAGGACCCTCTTTCAGCAGTTCTTC
CASSLAAGRTLFQQFF
>-|-|TRBV11-2|TRBJ2-1
TGTGCCAGCAGCACACGCTCGCGGGAGCAGTTCTTC
CASSTRSREQFF
>few|-|TRBV4-1|TRBJ2-7
TGCGCCAGCAGTATACAAGTAGGTGGAGGTATGTACGAGCAGTACTTC
CASSIQVGGGMYEQYF
>-|TRBD1|TRBV5-1|TRBJ1-1
TGCGCCAGCAGCCGGACAGGGGGCACTGAAGCTTTCTTT
CASSRTGGTEAFF
>-|-|TRBV19|TRBJ1-6
TGTGCCACCACAGCGGCAGATAATTCACCCCTCCACTTT
CATTAADNSPLHF
>-|-|TRBV4-2|TRBJ2-7
TGTGCCAGCAGCCACCGTTGGGGCAGCTACGAGCAGTACTTC
CASSHRWGSYEQYF
>-|TRBD2|TRBV27|TRBJ2-7
TGTGCCAGCAGTTCAACGACTAGCGCAGCGCAGTACTTC
CASSSTTSAAQYF
>few|TRBD1|TRBV7-3|TRBJ1-6
TGTGCCAGCAGCTCCAGGGGGAATAATTCACCCCTCCACTTT
CASSSRGNNSPLHF
>-|TRBD1|TRBV28|TRBJ1-1
TGTGCCAGCAGTTCCTCCGACAGGGGGAACACTGAAGCTTTCTTT
CASSSSDRGNTEAFF
>few|TRBD2|TRBV4-2|TRBJ2-3
TGTGCCAGCAGCCAAGAACTAGCGTACACAGATACGCAGTATTTT
CASSQELAYTDTQYF
>-|-|TRBV29-1|TRBJ2-7
TGCAGTATCGGGGGGGACAGGGTCTACGAGCAGTACTTC
CSIGGDRVYEQYF
>-|-|TRBV6-6|TRBJ2-7
TGTGCCAGCAGTTACTCCCGGGTCGGGGAGCAGTACTTC
CASSYSRVGEQYF
>-|-|TRBV11-2|TRBJ1-1
TGTGCCAGCAGGCATCGGGGATCTGGCACTGAAGCTTTCTTT
CASRHRGSGTEAFF
>medium-sized|TRBD1|TRBV2|TRBJ1-2
TGTGCCAGCAGTGAAGACAGGGGCTATGGCTACACCTTC
CASSEDRGYGYTF
>-|TRBD1|TRBV5-5|TRBJ1-1
TGTGCCAGCAGCTTGTACGGGACAGCGAACACTGAAGCTTTCTTT
CASSLYGTANTEAFF
>-|TRBD1|TRBV5-1|TRBJ2-3
TGCGCCAGCAGCCCACGACAGGGGGATAAAACAGATACGCAGTATTTT
CASSPRQGDKTDTQYF
>-|TRBD1|TRBV9|TRBJ2-2
TGTGCCAGCAGCTCGGGACAGGGGAACACCGGGGAGCTGTTTTTT
CASSSGQGNTGELFF
>-|-|TRBV5-3|TRBJ1-4
TGTGCCAGAAGCTTGGCGGGAAAACTGTTTTTT
CARSLAGKLFF
>-|-|TRBV20-1|TRBJ2-7
TGCAGTGCCCCCGGGATCTACGAGCAGTACTTC
CSAPGIYEQYF
>few|-|TRBV18|TRBJ1-3
TGTGCCAGCGGGGCGGCCTCTGGAAACACCATATATTTT
CASGAASGNTIYF